This record concerns one T cell receptor beta chain sequence. An end of the junction differs from the germline gene, which may be a read error. The CDR3 sequence is 15 residues long. Per germline, CDR1 SGHRS and CDR2 YFSETQ. This sample was taken from a study of blood T cells in healthy people across ages. Combining a sample-barcoded 5' primer with a J-beta primer mix, a second PCR ran for roughly 6 to 12 cycles. One entry per CDR3 protein results from TCRdb running MiXCR on the 5' RACE reads. The sample includes some 1,800,000 distinct CDR3 sequences, approximately 40% of them seen just once. The extraction recovered at least 5 micrograms of total RNA per sample.

The chain combines TRBV5-1 with TRBJ1-1, with D hard to call. What was sequenced was blood. This TCR came from a human donor in good health. The CDR3 sequence is CASSSAGTRLGETFF. As DNA, the CDR3 is TGCGCCAGCAGCTCCGCAGGAACCCGCCTCGGTGAAACTTTCTTT. Supplemented by reference TRBV5-1 and TRBJ1-1, the full variable domain reads KAGVTQTPRYLIKTRGQQVTLSCSPISGHRSVSWYQQTPGQGLQFLFEYFSETQRNKGNFPGRFSGRQFSNSRSEMNVSTLELGDSALYLCASSSAGTRLGETFFGQGTRLTVV.